The following is a T cell receptor beta chain sequence with its context. The data were obtained in a study of T cells in Graves' hyperthyroidism and ophthalmopathy. The germline CDR1 and CDR2 sequences are MNHNS and SASEGT. Trimming at V came to 6 bases and at J to 0 bases, leaving 7 bases not matched to a gene. This CDR3 comprises 16 residues. RNA transcripts provided the source from which TCR beta CDR3 regions were amplified. HTBI primers drove first-round RT-PCR of the TCR CDR3. TCRdb reprocessed the multiplex PCR reads with MiXCR, giving one entry per CDR3 protein. The sample carries 700,000 or so distinct CDR3 sequences, approximately 16% recorded once.

This TCR was sampled from a man aged 18 to 29 with Graves' hyperthyroidism. The chain recombines TRBV6-1 with TRBJ2-5; 10 nucleotides agree with TRBD2. Source material: blood. The CDR3 sequence is CASRAGTSAYQETQYF. The CDR3 coding sequence is TGTGCCAGCAGGGCCGGGACTAGCGCGTACCAAGAGACCCAGTACTTC.